This TCR beta chain was retrieved from a study of neurological immune-mediated disorders. Whole-study results and caveats: Across subjects, expanded clones had no CDR3 amino acid sequences in common, pointing to private repertoires in all groups.

This clonotype was seen ten or more times. Its antigen is unidentified. Germline-derived CDR1 and CDR2 are MNHEY and SMNVEV (reference sequence). Trimming shortened V by 6 bases and J by 2 bases, and 11 bases separated the two germline ends. The CDR3 runs 15 residues. With 10-nucleotide random UMIs, 5'RACE was used to make the cDNA. Every sequencing run gave over 190 million TCR-beta sequences, taken from 15-18 subjects. TCRdb ran MiXCR on the 5' RACE reads and lists one entry per CDR3 protein. Found here are tens of thousands of distinct CDR3 sequences, less than 5.5% of them singletons; the top ten hold less than 8%.

The TCR was taken from a man aged 25 to 40 with multiple sclerosis. Sequencing input: PBMCs. The genes are TRBV27 and TRBJ1-6; D unclear. CDR3 in DNA: TGTGCCAGCAGGGGGAGAGGCACCTATAATTCACCCCTCCACTTT. This gives the protein CASRGRGTYNSPLHF.